This record concerns one TCR beta chain sequence. The antigen remains unidentified. Trimming took off 5 bases at V and 6 bases at J, with 20 bases between the two ends. Per germline, CDR1 DFQATT and CDR2 SNEGSKA (reference sequence). CDR3 length: 15 amino acids. This entry is derived from a study of identical twins. Study observations and caveats: The study based its conclusions on cross-sectional statistical analysis and did not follow the same donors.

TCRdb ran MiXCR on the 5' RACE reads and lists one entry per CDR3 protein. This table has under 900,000 distinct CDR3 sequences, around a sixth appearing once. Another study also made use of these data, one on T cells expressing NK-cell markers.

The TCR originated in a woman under 30 in good health. The rearrangement joins TRBV20-1 to TRBJ2-1, with D perhaps matching TRBD1 or TRBD2 (6 bases each). The specimen was PBMCs. The CDR3 sequence is CSARSGTSGANEQFF. CDR3 DNA: TGCAGTGCTCGCTCCGGGACGTCGGGGGCCAATGAGCAGTTCTTC.